One T cell receptor beta chain is described in this entry. Its antigen is undetermined. This entry comes from a study of response to subunit inactivated influenza vaccine. Each CDR3 protein is one row after TCRdb ran MiXCR on the RT-PCR reads. The sample carries about 780,000 distinct CDR3 sequences, under 20% recorded once. Study-wide points: Each seasonal influenza vaccination recruits few new T cells, the authors suggested.

The germline V and J ends were trimmed by 7 bases and 6 bases, with 18 bases remaining between them. From germline, CDR1 is MNHEY and CDR2 SMNVEV (reference sequence). CDR3 size: 15 residues. The clonotype comes from a man aged 50 to 59 who received an inactivated influenza vaccine. Sequencing was performed on PBMCs from blood, taken 5 to 6 days after vaccination. The V and J genes are TRBV27 and TRBJ2-2, with D perhaps matching TRBD1 (6 bases). CDR3 loop: CASTLWGRGAGELFF. CDR3 DNA: TGTGCCAGCACCCTCTGGGGGCGCGGTGCCGGGGAGCTGTTTTTT.